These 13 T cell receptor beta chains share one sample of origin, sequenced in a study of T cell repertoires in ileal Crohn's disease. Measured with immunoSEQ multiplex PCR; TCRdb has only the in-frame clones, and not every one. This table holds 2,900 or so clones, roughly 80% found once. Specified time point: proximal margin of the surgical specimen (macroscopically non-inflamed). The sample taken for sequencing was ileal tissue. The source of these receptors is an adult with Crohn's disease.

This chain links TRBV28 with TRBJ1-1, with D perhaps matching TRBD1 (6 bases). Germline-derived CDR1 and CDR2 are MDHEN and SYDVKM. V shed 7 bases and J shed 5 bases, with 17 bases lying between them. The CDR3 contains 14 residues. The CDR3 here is CASNLQGGGTEAFF. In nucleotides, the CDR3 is TGTGCCAGCAACCTCCAAGGGGGAGGAACTGAAGCTTTCTTT. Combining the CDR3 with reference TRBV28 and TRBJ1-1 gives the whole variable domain DVKVTQSSRYLVKRTGEKVFLECVQDMDHENMFWYRQDPGLGLRLIYFSYDVKMKEKGDIPEGYSVSREKKERFSLILESASTNQTSMYLCASNLQGGGTEAFFGQGTRLTVV.

The CDR3 region has the DNA TGTGCCAGCAGCCTCCTAGGGGGCACAGATACGCAGTATTTT. As protein: CASSLLGGTDTQYF. The gene calls are TRBV7-3 and TRBJ2-3, with D perhaps TRBD1 (5 bases). Germline V gives CDR1 SGHTA, CDR2 FQGTGA. With 5 bases removed from V and 1 base from J, the gap between germline ends came to 10 bases. The CDR3 covers 14 residues.

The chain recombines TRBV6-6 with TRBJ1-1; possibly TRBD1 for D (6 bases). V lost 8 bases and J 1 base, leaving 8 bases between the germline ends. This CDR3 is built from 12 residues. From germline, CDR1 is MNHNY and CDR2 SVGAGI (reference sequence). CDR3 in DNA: TGTGCCAGCGCAGGGGCGAACACTGAAGCTTTCTTT. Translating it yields CASAGANTEAFF.

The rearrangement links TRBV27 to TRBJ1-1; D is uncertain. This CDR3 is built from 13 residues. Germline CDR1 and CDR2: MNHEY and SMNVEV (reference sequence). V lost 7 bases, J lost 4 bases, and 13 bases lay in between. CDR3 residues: CASTASLGTEAFF. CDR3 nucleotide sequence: TGTGCCAGCACGGCCTCCCTAGGCACTGAAGCTTTCTTT.

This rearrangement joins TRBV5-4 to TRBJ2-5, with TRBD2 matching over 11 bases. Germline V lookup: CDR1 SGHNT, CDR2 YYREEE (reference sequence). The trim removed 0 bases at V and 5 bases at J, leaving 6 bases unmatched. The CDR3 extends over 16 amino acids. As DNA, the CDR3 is TGTGCCAGCAGCTTGGGGGTTAGCGGGAGGGAGGAGACCCAGTACTTC. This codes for CASSLGVSGREETQYF. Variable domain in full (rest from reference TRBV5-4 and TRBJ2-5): ETGVTQSPTHLIKTRGQQVTLRCSSQSGHNTVSWYQQALGQGPQFIFQYYREEENGRGNFPPRFSGLQFPNYSSELNVNALELDDSALYLCASSLGVSGREETQYFGPGTRLLVL.

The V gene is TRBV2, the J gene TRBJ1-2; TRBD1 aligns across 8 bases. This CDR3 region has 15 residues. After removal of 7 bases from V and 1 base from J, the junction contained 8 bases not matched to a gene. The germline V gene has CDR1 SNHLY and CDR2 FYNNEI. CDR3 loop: CASKKETGDNYGYTF. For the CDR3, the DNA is TGTGCCAGCAAGAAGGAGACAGGGGATAACTATGGCTACACCTTC.

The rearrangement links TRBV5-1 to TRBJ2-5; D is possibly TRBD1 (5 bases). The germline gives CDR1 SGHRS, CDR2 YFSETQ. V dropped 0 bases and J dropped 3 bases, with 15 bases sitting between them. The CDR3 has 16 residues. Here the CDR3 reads CASSLGLGRAEETQYF. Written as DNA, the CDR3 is TGCGCCAGCAGCTTGGGCCTAGGCAGGGCCGAAGAGACCCAGTACTTC.

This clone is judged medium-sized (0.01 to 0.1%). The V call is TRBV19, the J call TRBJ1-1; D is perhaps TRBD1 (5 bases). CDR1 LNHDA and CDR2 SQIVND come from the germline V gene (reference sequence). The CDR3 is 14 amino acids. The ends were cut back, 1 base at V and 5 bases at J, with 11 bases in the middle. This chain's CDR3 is CASSIAGFKTEAFF. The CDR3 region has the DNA TGTGCCAGTAGTATAGCAGGGTTCAAGACTGAAGCTTTCTTT.

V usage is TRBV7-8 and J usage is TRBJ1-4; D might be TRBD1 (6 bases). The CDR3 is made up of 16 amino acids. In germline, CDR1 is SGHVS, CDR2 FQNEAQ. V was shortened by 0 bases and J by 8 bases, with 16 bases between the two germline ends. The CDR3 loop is CASSLAQTGGQEKLFF. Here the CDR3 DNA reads TGTGCCAGCAGCTTAGCCCAAACAGGAGGACAGGAAAAACTGTTTTTT. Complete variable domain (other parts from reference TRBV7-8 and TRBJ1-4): GAGVSQSPRYKVAKRGQDVALRCDPISGHVSLFWYQQALGQGPEFLTYFQNEAQLDKSGLPSDRFFAERPEGSVSTLKIQRTQQEDSAVYLCASSLAQTGGQEKLFFGSGTQLSVL.

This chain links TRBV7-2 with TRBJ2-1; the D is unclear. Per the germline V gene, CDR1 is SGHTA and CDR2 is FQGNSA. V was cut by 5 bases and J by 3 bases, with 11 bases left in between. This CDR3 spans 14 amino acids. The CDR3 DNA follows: TGTGCCAGCAGCCTACGCATGGGCTACAATGAGCAGTTCTTC. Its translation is CASSLRMGYNEQFF.

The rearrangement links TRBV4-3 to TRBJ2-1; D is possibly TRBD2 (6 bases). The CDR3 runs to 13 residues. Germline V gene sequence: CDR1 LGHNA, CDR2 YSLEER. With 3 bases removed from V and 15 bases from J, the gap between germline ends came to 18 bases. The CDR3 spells CASSQSLASLLFF. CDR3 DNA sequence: TGCGCCAGCAGCCAGAGCCTAGCGTCCCTACTGTTCTTC.

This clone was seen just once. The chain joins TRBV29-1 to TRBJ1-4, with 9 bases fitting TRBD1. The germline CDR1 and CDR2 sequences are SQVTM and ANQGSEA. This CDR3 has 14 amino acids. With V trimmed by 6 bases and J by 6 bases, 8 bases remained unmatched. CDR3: CSVGQGRWDEKLFF. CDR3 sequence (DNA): TGCAGCGTCGGACAGGGGCGGTGGGATGAAAAACTGTTTTTT. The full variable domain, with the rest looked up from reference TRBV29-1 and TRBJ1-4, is SAVISQKPSRDICQRGTSLTIQCQVDSQVTMMFWYRQQPGQSLTLIATANQGSEATYESGFVIDKFPISRPNLTFSTLTVSNMSPEDSSIYLCSVGQGRWDEKLFFGSGTQLSVL.

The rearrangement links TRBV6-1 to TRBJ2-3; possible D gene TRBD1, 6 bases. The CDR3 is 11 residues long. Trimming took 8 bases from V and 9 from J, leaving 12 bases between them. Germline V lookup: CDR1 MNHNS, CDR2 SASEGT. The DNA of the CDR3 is TGTGCCAGCTTAGGGGGAATCACGCAGTATTTT. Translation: CASLGGITQYF.